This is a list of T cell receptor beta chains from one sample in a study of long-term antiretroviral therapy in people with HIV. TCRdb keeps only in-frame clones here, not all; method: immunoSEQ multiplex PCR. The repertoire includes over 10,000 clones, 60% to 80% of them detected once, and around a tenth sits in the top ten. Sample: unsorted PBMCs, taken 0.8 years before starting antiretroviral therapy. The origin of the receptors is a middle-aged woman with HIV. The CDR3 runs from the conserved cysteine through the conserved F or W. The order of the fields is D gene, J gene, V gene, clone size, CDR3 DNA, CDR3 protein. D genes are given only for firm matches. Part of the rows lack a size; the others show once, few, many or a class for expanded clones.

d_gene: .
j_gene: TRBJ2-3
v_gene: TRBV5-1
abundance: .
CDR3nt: TGCGCCAGCAGCTTTATTTATGGCGGGGCCCAAGATACGCAGTATTTT
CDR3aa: CASSFIYGGAQDTQYF

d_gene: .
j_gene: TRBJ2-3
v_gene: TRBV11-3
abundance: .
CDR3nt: TGTGCCAGCAGCTTAGGGGCGGGTCCCAGCACAGATACGCAGTATTTT
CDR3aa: CASSLGAGPSTDTQYF

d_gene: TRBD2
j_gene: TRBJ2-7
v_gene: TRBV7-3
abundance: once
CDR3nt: TGTGCCAGTAAGAAGGGACTACCTGACTACGAGCAGTACTTC
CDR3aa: CASKKGLPDYEQYF

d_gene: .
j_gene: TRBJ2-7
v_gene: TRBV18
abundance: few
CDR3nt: TGTGCCAGCTCACCAAGGGACGCAGCCTACGAGCAGTACTTC
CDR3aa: CASSPRDAAYEQYF

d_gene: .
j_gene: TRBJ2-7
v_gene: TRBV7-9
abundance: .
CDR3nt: TGTGCCAGCAGCTTTACGGACCCACCCTACGAGCAGTACTTC
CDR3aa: CASSFTDPPYEQYF

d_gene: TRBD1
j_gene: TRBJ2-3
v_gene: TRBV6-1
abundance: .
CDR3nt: TGTGCCAGCAGTGTGGGACAGGGAATATCCACAGATACGCAGTATTTT
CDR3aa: CASSVGQGISTDTQYF

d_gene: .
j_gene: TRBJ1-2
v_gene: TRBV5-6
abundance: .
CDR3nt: TGTGCCAGCAGCTCTCCAGTCCTCTATGGCTACACCTTC
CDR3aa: CASSSPVLYGYTF

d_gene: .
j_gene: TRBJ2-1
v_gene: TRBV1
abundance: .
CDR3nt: TGCACCAGCAGCCAAGTTGGGACTAGTTCGTCTTACAATGAGCAGTTCTTC
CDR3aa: CTSSQVGTSSSYNEQFF

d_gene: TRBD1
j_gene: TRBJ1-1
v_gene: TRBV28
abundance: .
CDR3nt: TGTGCCAGCAGTTCAGAGGGACAGTCGAACACTGAAGCTTTCTTT
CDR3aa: CASSSEGQSNTEAFF

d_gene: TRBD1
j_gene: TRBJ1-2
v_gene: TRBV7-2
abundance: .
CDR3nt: TGTGCCAGCAGCGTACTGGGACAGGAGGCCCCCTATGGCTACACCTTC
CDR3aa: CASSVLGQEAPYGYTF

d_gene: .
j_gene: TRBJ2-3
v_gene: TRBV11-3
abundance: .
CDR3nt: TGTGCCAGCAGCTTAGATAGTGATACGCAGTATTTT
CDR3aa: CASSLDSDTQYF

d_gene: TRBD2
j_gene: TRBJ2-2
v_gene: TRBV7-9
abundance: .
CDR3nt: TGTGCCAGCAGCTTGCCTAGCGGGAGGGCCGGGGAGCTGTTTTTT
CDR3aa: CASSLPSGRAGELFF

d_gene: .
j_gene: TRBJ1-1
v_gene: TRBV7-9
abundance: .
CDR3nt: TGTGCCAGCAGCTTTGGGGTATATGGCACTGAAGCTTTCTTT
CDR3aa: CASSFGVYGTEAFF

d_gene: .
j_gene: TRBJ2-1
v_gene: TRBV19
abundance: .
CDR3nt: TGTGCCAGTAGTATCGTGGGCTACAATGAGCAGTTCTTC
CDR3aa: CASSIVGYNEQFF

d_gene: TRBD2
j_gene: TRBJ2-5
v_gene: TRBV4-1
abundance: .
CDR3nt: TGCGCCAGCAGCCAAGACGTTAGCGGGAGCTTCCAAGAGACCCAGTACTTC
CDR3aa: CASSQDVSGSFQETQYF

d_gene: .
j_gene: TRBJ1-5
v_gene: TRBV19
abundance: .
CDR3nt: TGTGCCAGTAGCCACCGGGAGGGGGAGTATAGCAATCAGCCCCAGCATTTT
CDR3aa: CASSHREGEYSNQPQHF

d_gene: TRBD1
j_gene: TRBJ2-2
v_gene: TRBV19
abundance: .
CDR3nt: TGTGCCAGTAGTCCGACGGACAGGGCCGGGGAGCTGTTTTTT
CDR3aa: CASSPTDRAGELFF

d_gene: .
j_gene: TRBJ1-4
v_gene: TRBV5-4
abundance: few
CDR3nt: TGTGCCAGCAGCGCAGGGAATGAAAAACTGTTTTTT
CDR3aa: CASSAGNEKLFF

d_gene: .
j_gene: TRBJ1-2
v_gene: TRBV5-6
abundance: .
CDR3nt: TGTGCCACATCGGATTGGGTCTCGAACGAGGTTGGTGGCTACACCTTC
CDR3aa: CATSDWVSNEVGGYTF

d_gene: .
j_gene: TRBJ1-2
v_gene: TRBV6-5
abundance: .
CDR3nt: TGTGCCAGCAGTTACTCGTCGGGGGACGACTACACCTTC
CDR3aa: CASSYSSGDDYTF

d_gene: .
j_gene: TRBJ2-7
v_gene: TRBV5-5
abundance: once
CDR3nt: TGTGCCAGCAGCTTGGAAGGGACACCCTACGAGCAGTACTTC
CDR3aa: CASSLEGTPYEQYF

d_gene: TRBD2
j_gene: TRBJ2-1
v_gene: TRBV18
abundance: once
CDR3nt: TGTGCCAGCTCACCCCGGTCGCTAGCGGGAGACACACCGAGCTACAATGAGCAGTTCTTC
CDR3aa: CASSPRSLAGDTPSYNEQFF

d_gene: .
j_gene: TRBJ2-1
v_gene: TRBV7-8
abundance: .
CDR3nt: TGTGCCAGCAGCTTATCATTGGATGAGCAGTTCTTC
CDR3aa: CASSLSLDEQFF

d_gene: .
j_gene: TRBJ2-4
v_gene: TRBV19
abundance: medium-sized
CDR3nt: TGTGCCAGTAGCCAACGGACAGTTAAAAACATTCAGTACTTC
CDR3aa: CASSQRTVKNIQYF

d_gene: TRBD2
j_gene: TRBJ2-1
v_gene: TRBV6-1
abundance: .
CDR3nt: TGTGCCAGCATGGGACTAGCGGGAGTCTATGAGCAGTTCTTC
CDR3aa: CASMGLAGVYEQFF

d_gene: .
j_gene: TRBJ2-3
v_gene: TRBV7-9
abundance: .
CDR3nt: TGTGCCAGCAGCTTTCTTAGCGGCAGTAGCACAGATACGCAGTATTTT
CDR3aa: CASSFLSGSSTDTQYF

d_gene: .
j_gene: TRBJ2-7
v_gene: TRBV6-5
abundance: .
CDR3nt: TGTGCCAGCAGCGACGAAACCTACGAGCAGTACTTC
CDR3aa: CASSDETYEQYF

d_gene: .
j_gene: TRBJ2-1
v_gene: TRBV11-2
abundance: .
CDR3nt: TGTGCCAGCAGCCCCCCAGTGGGGGGGGGACAGGACTGGCATGAGCAGTTCTTC
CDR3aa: CASSPPVGGGQDWHEQFF

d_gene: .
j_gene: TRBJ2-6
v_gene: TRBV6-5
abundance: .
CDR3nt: TGTGCCAGCAGTTACTTGCCCTCTGGGGCCAACGTCCTGACTTTC
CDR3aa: CASSYLPSGANVLTF

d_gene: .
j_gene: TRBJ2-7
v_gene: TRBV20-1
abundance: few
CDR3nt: TGCAGCGCGAGCGAATCCTACGAGCAGTACTTC
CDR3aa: CSASESYEQYF

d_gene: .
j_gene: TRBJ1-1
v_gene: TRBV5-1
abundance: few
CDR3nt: TGCGCCAGCACGGTCCAAGGAGGGGTATCGATTTTGGGTACTGAAGCTTTCTTT
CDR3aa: CASTVQGGVSILGTEAFF